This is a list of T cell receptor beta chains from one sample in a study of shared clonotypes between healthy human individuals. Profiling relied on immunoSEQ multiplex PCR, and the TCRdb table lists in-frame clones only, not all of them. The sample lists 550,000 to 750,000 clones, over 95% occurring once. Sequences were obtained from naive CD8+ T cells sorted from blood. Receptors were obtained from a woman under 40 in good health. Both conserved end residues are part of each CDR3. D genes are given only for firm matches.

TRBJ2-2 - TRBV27 CASSFSAGDSNTGELFF TGTGCCAGCAGTTTTTCCGCGGGCGACTCGAACACCGGGGAGCTGTTTTTT
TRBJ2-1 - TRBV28 CAARWSSYNEQFF TGTGCCGCCAGGTGGAGCTCCTACAATGAGCAGTTCTTC
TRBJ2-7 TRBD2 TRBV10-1 CASSETSGLAGYEQYF TGCGCCAGCAGTGAGACGTCGGGACTAGCGGGATACGAGCAGTACTTC
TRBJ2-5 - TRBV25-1 CASSQRTGGRETQYF TGTGCCAGCAGCCAGCGAACCGGTGGTAGGGAGACCCAGTACTTC
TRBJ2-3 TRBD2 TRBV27 CASSYGTIPTDTQYF TGTGCCAGCAGTTACGGGACTATCCCCACAGATACGCAGTATTTT
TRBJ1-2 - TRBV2 CASSELVSSGGYTF TGTGCCAGCAGTGAATTAGTATCTTCGGGTGGCTACACCTTC
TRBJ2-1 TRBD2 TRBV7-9 CASSQLAGGRRNEQFF TGTGCCAGCAGCCAACTAGCGGGAGGCCGTCGCAATGAGCAGTTCTTC
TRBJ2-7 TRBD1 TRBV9 CASPQESAGQGLSYEQYF TGTGCCAGCCCCCAAGAGTCGGCCGGACAGGGGCTCTCCTACGAGCAGTACTTC
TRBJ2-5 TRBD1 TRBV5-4 CASSLRGQGPGGETQYF TGTGCCAGCAGCCTCAGGGGACAGGGCCCAGGGGGCGAGACCCAGTACTTC
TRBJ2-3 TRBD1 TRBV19 CASGQGLGTDTQYF TGTGCCAGCGGACAGGGATTAGGCACAGATACGCAGTATTTT
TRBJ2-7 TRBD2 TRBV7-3 CASSLTAGLAGGREQYF TGTGCCAGCAGCTTAACGGCGGGACTAGCGGGAGGGCGCGAGCAGTACTTC